This T cell receptor (beta chain) was sequenced during a study of beta chain features in type 1 diabetes. Every isolated RNA sample was fully reverse transcribed, so sequencing captured expressed TCRB transcripts. TCRdb's copy holds only in-frame clones and misses some; the assay was immunoSEQ multiplex PCR. The repertoire holds some 350,000 clones, with less than 15% as singletons. J lost 2 bases, V lost 8 bases, and 4 bases had no gene match. The CDR3 runs to 13 residues. CDR1 and CDR2 (germline): SNHLY, FYNNEI. Study observations and caveats: VDJ junctions in type 1 diabetes patients carried more deletions and fewer insertions. The naive, central memory and Treg TCRB repertoires looked more alike in patients than they did in healthy donors. All four CD4+ subsets of Type 1 diabetes patients contained TCRB CDR3s that were moderately but significantly shorter.

Isolation of CD4+ naive, central memory, regulatory and stem cell-like memory cells was achieved by sorting via CD45RO/CCR7/CD25/CD127/CD95/CD27. This clone showed up just a few times. The antigen is undetermined. Material for sequencing was naive CD4+ T cells from blood. The TCR sequence derives from a woman under 30 with type 1 diabetes. This chain connects TRBV2 to TRBJ2-5; the match to TRBD1 covers 8 bases. The CDR3 loop is CASRDRTQETQYF. CDR3 coding DNA: TGTGCCAGCCGGGACAGGACACAAGAGACCCAGTACTTC.